This TCR beta chain was identified during a study of immune evolution from preneoplasia to lung adenocarcinoma. This CDR3 region has 13 residues. Trimming pared 1 base from V and 8 bases from J, leaving 8 bases between. Germline V gene lookup returns CDR1 SGHAT and CDR2 FQNNGV. Study-wide results and limits: Clonality was highest in normal lung, lower in later-stage lesions apparently.

Profiled with immunoSEQ multiplex PCR; TCRdb holds only in-frame clones, not every one. The table has some 5,800 clones, 70% to 80% seen once. To note about this clone: As yet, its antigen is unknown.

Two lung cancer pathologists independently confirmed each histologic diagnosis. The J gene is TRBJ1-4, the V gene TRBV11-2; no definite D call. The origin of this receptor is a person aged 55-85 years with lung adenocarcinoma. Material for sequencing was FFPE adjacent normal lung tissue. The CDR3 coding sequence is TGTGCCAGCAGCTTAGTAGTTGACGAAAAACTGTTTTTT. Translating gives CASSLVVDEKLFF. The full variable domain, completed using reference TRBV11-2 and TRBJ1-4, is EAGVAQSPRYKIIEKRQSVAFWCNPISGHATLYWYQQILGQGPKLLIQFQNNGVVDDSQLPKDRFSAERLKGVDSTLKIQPAKLEDSAVYLCASSLVVDEKLFFGSGTQLSVL.